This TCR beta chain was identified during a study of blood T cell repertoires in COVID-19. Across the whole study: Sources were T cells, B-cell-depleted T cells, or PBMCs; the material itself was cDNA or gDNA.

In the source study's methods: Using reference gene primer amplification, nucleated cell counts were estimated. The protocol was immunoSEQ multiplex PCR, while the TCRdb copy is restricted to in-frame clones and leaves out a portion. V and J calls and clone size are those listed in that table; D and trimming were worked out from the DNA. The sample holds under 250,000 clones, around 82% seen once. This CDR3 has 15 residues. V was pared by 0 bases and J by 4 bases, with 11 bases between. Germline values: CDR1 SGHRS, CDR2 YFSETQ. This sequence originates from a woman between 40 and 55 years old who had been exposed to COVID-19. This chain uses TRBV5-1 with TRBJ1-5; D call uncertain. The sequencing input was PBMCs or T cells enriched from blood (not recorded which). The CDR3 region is CASSLAGTANQPQHF. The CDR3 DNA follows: TGCGCCAGCAGCTTGGCCGGAACAGCAAATCAGCCCCAGCATTTT.